The clone carrying this TCR beta chain was picked up a small number of times. The data were obtained in a study of molecular identifiers for immune sequencing clone quantification. This CDR3 comprises 15 residues. Deletions cut 5 bases from V and 2 bases from J, with 18 bases between. CDR1 and CDR2 (germline): SQVTM, ANQGSEA. Naive CD8 T cells underwent sorting with the CD8+CD4-CCR7+CD45RA+ definition. Methods described previously, with TCR primers listed, were used for bulk TCR libraries. In TCRdb, the PCR reads were re-called with MiXCR into one record per CDR3 protein. The table lists approximately 500,000 distinct CDR3 sequences, roughly 24% of them singletons.

This chain uses TRBV29-1 with TRBJ1-1, with no clear D. The source is a human donor in good health. Some libraries in this study had Jurkat cell RNA spiked in. What was sequenced was naive CD8+ T cells from blood, with Jurkat cell RNA spiked in. Subset defined: FACS-sorted CD8+CD4-CCR7+CD45RA+ naive T cells. The CDR3 loop reads CSVQWWREVNTEAFF. CDR3 nucleotides: TGCAGCGTTCAATGGTGGAGGGAGGTTAACACTGAAGCTTTCTTT.